One and the same sample provided the 20 T cell receptor beta chains below, sequenced in a study of T cell repertoires in cytomegalovirus infection (dated by TCRdb to between 2018 and 2020). TCRdb shows the sequencer as Illumina HiSeq 1500. TCRdb's own reprocessing of the public reads used fastp at Q25 and MiXCR and kept productive beta chains. One record per CDR3 amino acid sequence lists the most common genes and DNA. For this sample there are about 310,000 distinct CDR3 sequences; 15% to 20% appear just once. In total, the top ten clones hold around 12% of the sample. The sequencing sample was made of PBMCs. The receptor set was obtained from a human donor in good health (CMV status not recorded). Some clones in this sample may be carry-over from other donors' samples.

This clonotype has just a few counts. V and J are TRBV20-1 and TRBJ1-4; D remains ambiguous. Germline V lookup: CDR1 DFQATT, CDR2 SNEGSKA (reference sequence). The CDR3 is made up of 13 amino acids. Trimming took off 4 bases at V and 0 bases at J, with 6 bases between the two ends. This chain's CDR3 is CSAMWATNEKLFF. The DNA for the CDR3 is TGCAGTGCTATGTGGGCAACTAATGAAAAACTGTTTTTT.

This clonotype was seen ten or more times. The rearrangement joins TRBV6-6 to TRBJ1-6; D is perhaps TRBD1 (6 bases). CDR1 is MNHNY and CDR2 is SVGAGI in the germline V gene (reference sequence). The germline V and J ends were trimmed by 0 bases and 7 bases, with 19 bases remaining between them. CDR3 size: 18 residues. Here the CDR3 DNA reads TGTGCCAGCAGTTACTCGACCGGCCGGACCAGGGGAAATTCACCCCTCCACTTT. Translated, it gives CASSYSTGRTRGNSPLHF.

In its sample, this clonotype was seen a few times. This chain links TRBV7-9 with TRBJ2-1, with 7 bases that match TRBD2. The J segment lost 8 bases and the V segment lost 1 base, leaving 5 bases of the junction unmatched. Per germline, CDR1 SEHNR and CDR2 FQNEAQ (reference sequence). The CDR3 length is 14 residues. The CDR3 here is CASSLVTSYDEQFF. Written as DNA, the CDR3 is TGTGCCAGCAGCTTAGTGACTAGCTATGATGAGCAGTTCTTC.

The table lists this clonotype with many counts. The gene calls are TRBV12-3 or TRBV12-4 and TRBJ1-5; no firm D call. Trimming shortened V by 3 bases and J by 2 bases, and 11 bases separated the two germline ends. CDR3 length: 15 residues. CDR3 sequence: CASSFVGSGNQPQHF. CDR3 in DNA: TGTGCCAGCAGTTTTGTGGGAAGCGGCAATCAGCCCCAGCATTTT.

This clonotype was detected ten times or more. The chain employs TRBV7-2 and TRBJ2-4; 10 bases fit TRBD2. Germline V lookup: CDR1 SGHTA, CDR2 FQGNSA. Losses at the gene ends were 1 base for V and 6 bases for J; bases not matched to a gene: 3. The CDR3 runs 15 residues. CDR3 nucleotides: TGTGCCAGCAGCTTAGGGGTAGCGGGGGGAAACATTCAGTACTTC. Residues: CASSLGVAGGNIQYF.

This clonotype was detected only a few times. This chain uses TRBV6-2 or TRBV6-3 with TRBJ2-1; 7 nucleotides align to TRBD2. The V segment lost 6 bases and the J segment 7 bases; nucleotides outside the gene matches: 3. CDR1 and CDR2 from the germline V gene are MNHEY and SVGEGT. This CDR3 region has 12 residues. CDR3 sequence reads: CASRTGLNEQFF. The CDR3 nucleotides are TGTGCCAGCAGAACGGGACTAAATGAGCAGTTCTTC.

This rearrangement joins TRBV6-1 to TRBJ1-2; D possibly corresponds to TRBD1 (5 bases). The ends were cut back, 6 bases at V and 4 bases at J, with 15 bases in the middle. The CDR3 contains 14 residues. CDR1 is MNHNS and CDR2 is SASEGT in the germline V gene. As DNA, the CDR3 is TGTGCCAGCAGAAACGGGGCTAGCGGCTATGGCTACACCTTC. Translated, it gives CASRNGASGYGYTF.

This clonotype was recorded a few times. The chain has TRBV20-1 and TRBJ2-1; D assignment may be TRBD1 or TRBD2 (5 bases each). The V end was cut by 6 bases, the J end by 10 bases, with 16 bases between. Germline V gives CDR1 DFQATT, CDR2 SNEGSKA (reference sequence). The CDR3 is 12 residues long. The CDR3 spells CSALGAAEEQFF. The CDR3 bases are TGCAGTGCCCTAGGGGCAGCGGAAGAGCAGTTCTTC.

At least ten counts were recorded for this clonotype. The gene calls are TRBV7-8 and TRBJ1-5, with D possibly matching TRBD1 (5 bases). V was pared by 1 base and J by 5 bases, with 18 bases between. The CDR3 extends over 17 amino acids. Germline V lookup: CDR1 SGHVS, CDR2 FQNEAQ. CDR3 residues: CASSLGGGRAVDQPQHF. The CDR3 bases are TGTGCCAGCAGCTTAGGGGGCGGCCGAGCCGTCGATCAGCCCCAGCATTTT.

The chain combines TRBV20-1 with TRBJ2-1; 9 bases fit TRBD1. The CDR3 is 15 amino acids. The J segment lost 8 bases and the V segment lost 8 bases, leaving 16 bases of the junction unmatched. The germline V gene encodes CDR1 DFQATT and CDR2 SNEGSKA (reference sequence). The CDR3 coding sequence is TGCAGTACCAGAAAAGGGACAGGGAGCGGAGATGAGCAGTTCTTC. Translating it yields CSTRKGTGSGDEQFF.

This clonotype was seen more than once but under ten times. V usage is TRBV14 and J usage is TRBJ2-7; no clear D. The V end was cut by 1 base, the J end by 0 bases, with 10 bases between. Germline V gene sequence: CDR1 SGHDN, CDR2 FVKESK. The length of the CDR3 is 15 residues. The CDR3 sequence: CASSQVRAVSYEQYF. In DNA form, the CDR3 reads TGTGCCAGCAGCCAAGTTAGGGCAGTCTCCTACGAGCAGTACTTC.

This rearrangement joins TRBV12-3 or TRBV12-4 to TRBJ1-1, with a possible D match to TRBD1 (5 bases). This CDR3 is 14 amino acids long. Trimming cost V 4 bases and J 0 bases, with 9 bases left between them. CDR3 nucleotide sequence: TGTGCCAGCAGTTGGGCAGGGATGAACACTGAAGCTTTCTTT. Its protein is CASSWAGMNTEAFF.

In its sample, this clonotype was seen many times. The gene calls are TRBV12-3 or TRBV12-4 and TRBJ2-1; D is unresolved. The CDR3 length is 13 residues. The V end lost 10 bases, the J end lost 8 bases, and 18 bases lay between the germline ends. CDR3 coding DNA: TGTGCCACCAGCATGGCCGATGTCCATGAGCAGTTCTTC. The encoded protein is CATSMADVHEQFF.

The V call is TRBV6-5, the J call TRBJ2-7; 9 bases map to TRBD1. CDR3 length equals 14 residues. V lost 2 bases and J lost 5; bases outside the gene matches: 4. The germline V gene has CDR1 MNHEY and CDR2 SVGAGI. The CDR3 bases are TGTGCCAGCAGTTACGGGACAGGGAAGAACGAGCAGTACTTC. It translates to CASSYGTGKNEQYF.

Note on this clonotype: This may be a read error, as it is one base from a much larger clone. The J gene is TRBJ2-7, the V gene TRBV3-1; D not certain. Germline values: CDR1 LGHDT, CDR2 YNNKEL (reference sequence). The CDR3 runs to 13 residues. V lost 1 base, J lost 0 bases, and 4 bases lay in between. CDR3 nucleotides: TGTGCCAGCAGCCAAGCGGGCTCCTACGAGCAGTACTTC. Its translation: CASSQAGSYEQYF.

This clonotype was picked up many times. The J gene is TRBJ2-7, the V gene TRBV6-2 or TRBV6-3; D remains unclear. CDR3 length equals 14 residues. The ends were cut back, 0 bases at V and 2 bases at J, with 8 bases in the middle. Germline V gene sequence: CDR1 MNHEY, CDR2 SVGEGT. The CDR3 is CASSYSSAPYEQYF. The CDR3 nucleotides are TGTGCCAGCAGTTACTCGTCGGCTCCCTACGAGCAGTACTTC.

The chain employs TRBV12-3 or TRBV12-4 and TRBJ1-1; possible D gene TRBD1, 5 bases. CDR3 size: 16 residues. The V and J ends lost 5 bases and 1 base respectively, with 17 bases between them. CDR3 sequence: CASSTLRGAGNTEAFF. As DNA, the CDR3 is TGTGCCAGCAGTACCTTGAGGGGCGCGGGGAACACTGAAGCTTTCTTT.

The genes are TRBV28 and TRBJ1-2, with 9 bases fitting TRBD1. J was trimmed by 2 bases and V by 5 bases; bases with no gene match: 3. Germline lookup yields CDR1 MDHEN and CDR2 SYDVKM. There are 14 residues in the CDR3. The chain's CDR3 is CASSTGGANYGYTF. CDR3 DNA sequence: TGTGCCAGCAGTACAGGGGGCGCGAACTATGGCTACACCTTC.

This chain joins TRBV28 and TRBJ2-1, with 7 nucleotides matching TRBD1. The V segment lost 3 bases and the J segment 4 bases; nucleotides outside the gene matches: 6. CDR3 size: 15 residues. CDR1 is MDHEN, CDR2 SYDVKM, per germline. The CDR3 nucleotides are TGTGCCAGCAGTTTCTTTGGGACAGAGTACAATGAGCAGTTCTTC. Encoded protein: CASSFFGTEYNEQFF.

This clonotype was observed at least ten times. V is TRBV19 and J is TRBJ2-3; D may be TRBD2 (6 bases). V gave up 7 bases and J gave up 2 bases, with 16 bases separating them. The length of the CDR3 is 15 residues. Germline CDR1 LNHDA, CDR2 SQIVND (reference sequence). The DNA for the CDR3 is TGTGCCAGTAAGAGGGTCGGGGGAATCACAGATACGCAGTATTTT. This sequence encodes CASKRVGGITDTQYF.